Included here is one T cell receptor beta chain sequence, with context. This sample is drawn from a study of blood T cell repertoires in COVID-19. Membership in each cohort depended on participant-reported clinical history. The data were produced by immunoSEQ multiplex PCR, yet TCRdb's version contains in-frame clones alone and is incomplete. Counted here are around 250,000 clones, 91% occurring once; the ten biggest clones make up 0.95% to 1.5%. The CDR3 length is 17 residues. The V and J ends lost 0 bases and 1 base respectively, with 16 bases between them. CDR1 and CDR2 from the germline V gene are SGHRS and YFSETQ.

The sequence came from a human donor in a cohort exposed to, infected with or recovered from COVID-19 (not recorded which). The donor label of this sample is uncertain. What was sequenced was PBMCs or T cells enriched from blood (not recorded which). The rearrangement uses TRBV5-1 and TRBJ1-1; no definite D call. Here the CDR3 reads CASSLGLTSVRNTEAFF. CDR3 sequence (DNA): TGCGCCAGCAGCTTGGGTTTGACTTCCGTACGGAACACTGAAGCTTTCTTT. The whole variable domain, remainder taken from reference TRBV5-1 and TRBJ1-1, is KAGVTQTPRYLIKTRGQQVTLSCSPISGHRSVSWYQQTPGQGLQFLFEYFSETQRNKGNFPGRFSGRQFSNSRSEMNVSTLELGDSALYLCASSLGLTSVRNTEAFFGQGTRLTVV.